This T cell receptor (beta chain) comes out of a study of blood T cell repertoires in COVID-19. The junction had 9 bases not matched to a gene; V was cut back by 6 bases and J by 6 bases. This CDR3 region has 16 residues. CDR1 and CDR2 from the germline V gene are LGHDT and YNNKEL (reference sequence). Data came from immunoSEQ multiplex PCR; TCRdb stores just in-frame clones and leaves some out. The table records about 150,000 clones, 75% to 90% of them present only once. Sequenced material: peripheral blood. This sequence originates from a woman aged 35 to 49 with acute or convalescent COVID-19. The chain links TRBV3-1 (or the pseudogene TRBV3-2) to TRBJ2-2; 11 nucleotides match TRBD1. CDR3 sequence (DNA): TGTGCCAGCAGTCCGTCCCGGGACAGGGGGGCCGGGGAGCTGTTTTTT. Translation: CASSPSRDRGAGELFF.